This T cell receptor beta chain emerged from a study of cytomegalovirus exposure and HLA in healthy donors. Study-wide results and caveats: Reports indicate that TCR beta sequences accurately predicted the HLA-A and HLA-B alleles of most subjects. Most of the CMV-associated TCR beta chains (in a later analysis) appeared to be HLA-restricted.

The J segment lost 0 bases and the V segment lost 4 bases, leaving 4 bases of the junction unmatched. Germline V lookup: CDR1 SGHRS, CDR2 YFSETQ. The CDR3 covers 16 residues. Comment on this clone: Its matching antigen is unknown. Other DNA variants within this sample encode the same CDR3.

The PCR ran on 60 Vbeta and 13 Jbeta primers. Generated by immunoSEQ multiplex PCR, the TCRdb table keeps only in-frame clones and is missing some. The sample yields under 300,000 clones, 70% to 90% seen once. The sequence came from a woman in her forties in good health and CMV-seropositive. The sequencing input was PBMCs. The chain carries TRBV5-1 and TRBJ2-3; TRBD2 aligns across 11 bases. Here the CDR3 DNA reads TGCGCCAGCAGCCTCCTAGCGGGAGGTAGCACAGATACGCAGTATTTT. Its protein is CASSLLAGGSTDTQYF. The variable domain in full, with the rest retrieved from reference TRBV5-1 and TRBJ2-3, is KAGVTQTPRYLIKTRGQQVTLSCSPISGHRSVSWYQQTPGQGLQFLFEYFSETQRNKGNFPGRFSGRQFSNSRSEMNVSTLELGDSALYLCASSLLAGGSTDTQYFGPGTRLTVL.